This T cell receptor beta chain appears in the sequencing data of a study of blood T cell repertoires in COVID-19. Clones were read by immunoSEQ multiplex PCR, and TCRdb kept only the in-frame ones, dropping some. The sample includes approximately 130,000 clones, 77% seen only once; the top ten take over 15%. The V gene end was trimmed by 0 bases and the J gene end by 8 bases; junction bases not matched to a gene: 12. The CDR3 has 17 residues. From germline, CDR1 is ENHRY and CDR2 SYGVKD. The clonotype comes from a man older than 75 with acute or convalescent COVID-19. Sequenced: peripheral blood. The J gene is TRBJ2-1, the V gene TRBV10-3; TRBD2 matches at 8 bases. CDR3 sequence reads: CAISESLTGGRSDEQFF. DNA of the CDR3: TGTGCCATCAGTGAGTCATTAACGGGGGGGCGGTCAGATGAGCAGTTCTTC.